The 16 T cell receptor beta chains listed next were all sequenced from one sample in a study of lymphopenia after photon versus proton radiotherapy. The repertoire was sequenced with immunoSEQ multiplex PCR; TCRdb's copy has only in-frame clones and lacks some. Among tens of thousands of clones listed, roughly 90% were seen once. Source: peripheral blood, taken from a patient treated with photon-based radiotherapy. The source is a woman aged 40 to 50 with cholangiocarcinoma.

The chain uses TRBV30 and TRBJ1-4; D gene uncertain. Trimming shortened V by 0 bases and J by 7 bases, and 12 bases separated the two germline ends. There are 14 residues in the CDR3. CDR1 is GTSNPN and CDR2 is SVGIG in the germline V gene (reference sequence). The CDR3 DNA reads as TGTGCCTGGAGTGTACGGTTAGTCAGTGAAAAACTGTTTTTT. Protein product: CAWSVRLVSEKLFF.

The genes are TRBV19 and TRBJ2-3; possibly TRBD1 for D (6 bases). The CDR3 is made up of 15 amino acids. Between the trimmed V and J ends, which lost 3 bases and 3 bases, there was a span of 13 bases. The germline CDR1 and CDR2 sequences are LNHDA and SQIVND (reference sequence). As DNA, the CDR3 is TGTGCCAGTAGTATTGCGGTAAGGGGGACAGATACGCAGTATTTT. Its protein product is CASSIAVRGTDTQYF.

V is TRBV19 and J is TRBJ2-7; TRBD1 agrees at 8 bases. V gave up 5 bases and J gave up 0 bases; unmatched junction bases: 6. Germline lookup yields CDR1 LNHDA and CDR2 SQIVND (reference sequence). The CDR3 contains 15 residues. CDR3 nucleotide sequence: TGTGCCAGTAGTGTGACCGGGACAGGCTCCTACGAGCAGTACTTC. Translation gives CASSVTGTGSYEQYF.

The CDR3 here is CASSLQGRGTQYF. The CDR3 coding sequence is TGTGCCAGCAGCCTACAGGGGCGGGGGACCCAGTACTTC. The chain joins TRBV7-2 to TRBJ2-5, with a weak D call TRBD1 (7 bases). This CDR3 is 13 amino acids long. Germline V gene sequence: CDR1 SGHTA, CDR2 FQGNSA. The V end lost 5 bases, the J end lost 7 bases, and 14 bases lay between the germline ends.

V is TRBV11-1 and J is TRBJ1-1; possible D gene TRBD1, 6 bases. The germline CDR1 and CDR2 sequences are SGHAT and FQDESV (reference sequence). CDR3 size: 15 residues. V lost 1 base and J lost 1, with 10 bases in between. The DNA for the CDR3 is TGTGCCAGCAGCTTAGAGGGACAAGCGAACACTGAAGCTTTCTTT. Amino acid sequence: CASSLEGQANTEAFF.

The rearrangement links TRBV2 to TRBJ2-5, with TRBD2 matching 11 bases. The V segment lost 5 bases and the J segment 5 bases; nucleotides outside the gene matches: 10. The germline gives CDR1 SNHLY, CDR2 FYNNEI. This CDR3 has 16 residues. CDR3 region: CASSHSRSGGEETQYF. The CDR3, as DNA: TGTGCCAGCAGTCATTCCCGTAGCGGGGGGGAGGAGACCCAGTACTTC.

CDR3: CASSFSSGRETQYF. CDR3 bases: TGTGCCAGCAGCTTTTCGTCCGGGAGGGAGACCCAGTACTTC. This chain links TRBV5-4 with TRBJ2-5, with TRBD2 identical over 7 bases. V gave up 2 bases and J gave up 5 bases; unmatched junction bases: 6. CDR1 and CDR2 (germline): SGHNT, YYREEE (reference sequence). The CDR3 loop spans 14 amino acids. The whole variable domain, remainder taken from reference TRBV5-4 and TRBJ2-5, is ETGVTQSPTHLIKTRGQQVTLRCSSQSGHNTVSWYQQALGQGPQFIFQYYREEENGRGNFPPRFSGLQFPNYSSELNVNALELDDSALYLCASSFSSGRETQYFGPGTRLLVL.

The chain employs TRBV2 and TRBJ2-2; D is possibly TRBD1 (5 bases). The germline gives CDR1 SNHLY, CDR2 FYNNEI. CDR3 length equals 13 residues. With 4 bases removed from V and 6 bases from J, the gap between germline ends came to 9 bases. The CDR3 bases are TGTGCCAGCAGTGCTGACAGCGCCGGGGAGCTGTTTTTT. As protein: CASSADSAGELFF. The variable domain in full, with the rest retrieved from reference TRBV2 and TRBJ2-2, is EPEVTQTPSHQVTQMGQEVILRCVPISNHLYFYWYRQILGQKVEFLVSFYNNEISEKSEIFDDQFSVERPDGSNFTLKIRSTKLEDSAMYFCASSADSAGELFFGEGSRLTVL.

The J gene is TRBJ2-7, the V gene TRBV6-5; D tentatively reads TRBD1 or TRBD2 (5 bases each). The V end lost 2 bases, the J end lost 7 bases, and 12 bases lay between the germline ends. The CDR3 contains 13 residues. The V gene's germline CDR1 is MNHEY and CDR2 SVGAGI. DNA of the CDR3: TGTGCCAGCAGTTACGTGGGGGATGGGGAGCAGTACTTC. Encoded protein: CASSYVGDGEQYF.

This clone was observed a handful of times. CDR3 nucleotides: TGTGCCAGCAGCCCCGGGACACTGTTCGGGGGCTACACCTTC. The encoded protein is CASSPGTLFGGYTF. The rearrangement links TRBV7-9 to TRBJ1-2, with D possibly matching TRBD1 (6 bases). Germline CDR1 is SEHNR and CDR2 is FQNEAQ (reference sequence). The V end lost 5 bases, the J end lost 8 bases, and 18 bases lay between the germline ends. The CDR3 is 14 amino acids.

The chain is built from TRBV4-1 and TRBJ2-1; maybe TRBD2 (5 bases). The length of the CDR3 is 15 residues. Germline V gene data show CDR1 as MGHRA and CDR2 as YSYEKL. V lost 1 base and J lost 3, with 10 bases in between. The DNA of the CDR3 is TGCGCCAGCAGCCAAGCGGCGCGGGTCTACAATGAGCAGTTCTTC. Translating gives CASSQAARVYNEQFF.

Concerning this clone: The junction departs from the called germline gene at one end, perhaps through a read error. This chain joins TRBV28 and TRBJ1-1; D might be TRBD1 (6 bases). In germline, CDR1 is MDHEN, CDR2 SYDVKM. The CDR3 contains 14 residues. CDR3 sequence: CASGFTGFGTEAFF. The CDR3, as DNA: TGTGCCAGCGGTTTTACAGGGTTCGGCACTGAAGCTTTCTTT.

The chain couples TRBV9 to TRBJ1-1; D is unclear. The germline V gene has CDR1 SGDLS and CDR2 YYNGEE. The V and J ends lost 1 base and 8 bases respectively, with 12 bases between them. The CDR3 covers 13 residues. CDR3 in DNA: TGTGCCAGCAGCGTATATTGGACGGGCGAAGCTTTCTTT. Protein: CASSVYWTGEAFF.

The chain uses TRBV6-5 and TRBJ1-5; a possible D gene is TRBD1 (6 bases). Germline V gene lookup returns CDR1 MNHEY and CDR2 SVGAGI. The ends were cut back, 0 bases at V and 4 bases at J, with 10 bases in the middle. The CDR3 is made up of 15 amino acids. CDR3 nucleotides: TGTGCCAGCAGTTACTCAGGACAGCGAAATCAGCCCCAGCATTTT. Translation: CASSYSGQRNQPQHF.

The chain joins TRBV7-3 to TRBJ1-2, with TRBD1 matching over 10 bases. CDR1 SGHTA and CDR2 FQGTGA come from the germline V gene. This CDR3 is built from 16 residues. V shed 5 bases and J 8 bases; nucleotides not matched to a gene: 14. The CDR3 nucleotides are TGTGCCAGCAGCATTACCGGGACAGGGGACTTAGGGGGCTACACCTTC. This codes for CASSITGTGDLGGYTF.

This clone was picked up one time. The chain has TRBV28 and TRBJ2-1, with TRBD2 identical over 9 bases. Germline V gene data show CDR1 as MDHEN and CDR2 as SYDVKM. The V and J ends lost 5 bases and 0 bases, in that order; junction bases with no gene match: 11. This CDR3 comprises 18 residues. As DNA, the CDR3 is TGTGCCAGCAGTGGGGATCGGACTAGCGCGAGCTCCTACAATGAGCAGTTCTTC. This encodes CASSGDRTSASSYNEQFF. Drawing the rest from reference TRBV28 and TRBJ2-1, the complete variable domain is DVKVTQSSRYLVKRTGEKVFLECVQDMDHENMFWYRQDPGLGLRLIYFSYDVKMKEKGDIPEGYSVSREKKERFSLILESASTNQTSMYLCASSGDRTSASSYNEQFFGPGTRLTVL.